This T cell receptor beta chain was retrieved from a study of vaccination and CD4 T cells after COVID-19. CDR1 and CDR2 (germline): SGHNT, YYREEE (reference sequence). The CDR3 runs 15 residues. V lost 4 bases to trimming and J lost 3 bases; unmatched junction nucleotides: 5. An Oncomine TCR Beta short-read assay was used to sequence the DNA from cultured CD4+ T cells. TCRdb processed the PCR reads anew with MiXCR; each CDR3 protein has one entry. This table holds 3,900 or so distinct CDR3 sequences, about 45% found once. The treatment here: roughly 10-day PBMC culture with coronavirus spike peptide pools or control peptides (ViraFEST assay). This clonotype was counted a few times. Its antigen is as yet unknown.

Sequenced: CD4+ T cells from blood, cultured in vitro. The chain recombines TRBV5-4 with TRBJ2-1; 9 bases map to TRBD2. The clonotype comes from a human donor who had recovered from COVID-19. The CDR3 DNA sequence: TGTGCCAGCAGCCCCGGCGGGGGGGGCTACAATGAGCAGTTCTTC. It yields the protein CASSPGGGGYNEQFF.